This TCR beta chain was captured in a study of OX40 agonist ivuxolimab in advanced cancers. Broader study findings: Expanded clones were, on average, more numerous among CD8+ T cells than CD4+.

Concerning this clone: Its cognate antigen is unknown.

V gave up 6 bases and J gave up 6 bases, with 20 bases separating them. The germline gives CDR1 MDHEN, CDR2 SYDVKM. CDR3 length: 15 residues. This table comes from immunoSEQ multiplex PCR, and its TCRdb copy is limited to in-frame clones, with some not included. Of about 69,000 clones in the sample, 90% are singletons; the top ten hold 10%. The clonotype was recovered from an adult with an advanced solid tumor such as melanoma, head and neck, liver or kidney cancer. The specimen was CD4+ or CD8+ T cells sorted from blood, collected in a trial of the OX40 agonist ivuxolimab. The V and J genes are TRBV28 and TRBJ2-5; possible D gene TRBD1, 6 bases. CDR3 in DNA: TGTGCCAGCAGCGACCTACAGGGAGTAACGAAGACCCAGTACTTC. Translated, it gives CASSDLQGVTKTQYF.